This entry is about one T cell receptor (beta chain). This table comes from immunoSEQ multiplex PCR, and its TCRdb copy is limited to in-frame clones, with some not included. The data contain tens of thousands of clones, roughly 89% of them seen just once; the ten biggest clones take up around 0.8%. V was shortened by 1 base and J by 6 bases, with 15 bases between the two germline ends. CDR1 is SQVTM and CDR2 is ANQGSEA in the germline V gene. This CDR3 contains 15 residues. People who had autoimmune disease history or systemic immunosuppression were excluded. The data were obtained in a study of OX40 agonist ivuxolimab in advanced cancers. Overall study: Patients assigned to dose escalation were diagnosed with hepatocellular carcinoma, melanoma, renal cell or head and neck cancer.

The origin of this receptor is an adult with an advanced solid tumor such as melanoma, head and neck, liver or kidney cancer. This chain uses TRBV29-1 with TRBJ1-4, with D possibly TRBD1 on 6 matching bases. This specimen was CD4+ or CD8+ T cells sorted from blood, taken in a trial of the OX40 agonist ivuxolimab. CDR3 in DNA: TGCAGCGTTGAAGTAGCGGCAGGGGAAGATGAAAAACTGTTTTTT. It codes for CSVEVAAGEDEKLFF.